This T cell receptor (beta chain) was sequenced in a study of blood T cell repertoires in COVID-19. The CDR3 is made up of 13 amino acids. CDR1 is SGDLS and CDR2 is YYNGEE in the germline V gene. V was clipped by 0 bases and J by 7 bases, with 7 bases between them. In the source study's methods: Nucleated cell counts were estimated from reference gene primer amplification. Clones were sequenced by immunoSEQ multiplex PCR, and TCRdb holds only the in-frame ones, with some missing. Clonal size and the V and J genes are those of that table, whereas D and trimming came from the DNA. Of roughly 190,000 clones in the sample, about 89% were seen once. Study members were between about 18 and 95 years old and lived in 24 US regions.

Sequenced sample: PBMCs or T cells enriched from blood (not recorded which). The origin of this receptor is a woman aged 18-29 years who had recovered from COVID-19. V usage is TRBV9 and J usage is TRBJ2-2; unclear D gene. The CDR3 sequence: CASSVERSGELFF. The CDR3 DNA reads as TGTGCCAGCAGCGTAGAGAGGAGCGGGGAGCTGTTTTTT.